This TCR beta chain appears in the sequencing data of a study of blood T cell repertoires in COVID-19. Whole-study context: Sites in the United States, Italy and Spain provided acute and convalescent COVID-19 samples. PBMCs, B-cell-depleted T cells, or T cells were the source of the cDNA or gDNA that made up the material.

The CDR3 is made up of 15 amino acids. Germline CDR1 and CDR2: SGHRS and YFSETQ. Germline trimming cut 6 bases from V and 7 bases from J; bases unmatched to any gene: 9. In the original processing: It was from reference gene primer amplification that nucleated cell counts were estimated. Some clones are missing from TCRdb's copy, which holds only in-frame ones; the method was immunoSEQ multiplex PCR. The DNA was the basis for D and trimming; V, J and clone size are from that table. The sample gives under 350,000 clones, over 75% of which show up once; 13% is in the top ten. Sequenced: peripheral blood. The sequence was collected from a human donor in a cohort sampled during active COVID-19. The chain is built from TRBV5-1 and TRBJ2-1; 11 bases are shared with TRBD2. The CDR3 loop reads CASTLTSGRGNEQFF. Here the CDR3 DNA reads TGCGCCAGCACCCTAACTAGCGGGAGAGGGAATGAGCAGTTCTTC.